The 10 T cell receptor beta chains below were found in one sample sequenced in a study of OX40 agonist ivuxolimab in advanced cancers. Method: immunoSEQ multiplex PCR; TCRdb's copy keeps in-frame clones and lacks some. The data contain under 30,000 clones, over 90% of them singletons. This specimen was CD4+ or CD8+ T cells sorted from blood, taken in a trial of the OX40 agonist ivuxolimab. Receptors originate from an adult with an advanced solid tumor such as melanoma, head and neck, liver or kidney cancer.

The J gene is TRBJ1-1, the V gene TRBV14; D gene ambiguous. CDR3 size: 12 residues. V dropped 1 base and J dropped 4 bases, with 4 bases sitting between them. Germline-derived CDR1 and CDR2 are SGHDN and FVKESK. The CDR3 protein is CASSQVITEAFF. In DNA, the CDR3 is TGTGCCAGCAGCCAAGTAATCACTGAAGCTTTCTTT.

This chain links TRBV6-5 with TRBJ1-2; D is perhaps TRBD1 (5 bases). V lost 6 bases and J lost 4, with 15 bases in between. CDR3 length equals 14 residues. Germline CDR1 is MNHEY and CDR2 is SVGAGI. The CDR3 nucleotides are TGTGCCAGCAGCGGAGGGACGGACCTCTATGGCTACACCTTC. The encoded protein is CASSGGTDLYGYTF.

The CDR3, as DNA: TGTGCCAGCAGCCACCCGACCGGTCACGAGCAGTACTTC. Translating gives CASSHPTGHEQYF. The rearrangement joins TRBV7-6 to TRBJ2-7; D is uncertain. The CDR3 sequence is 13 residues long. CDR1 is SGHVS and CDR2 is FNYEAQ in the germline V gene. The germline V and J ends were trimmed by 5 bases and 5 bases, with 13 bases remaining between them.

The V call is TRBV4-2, the J call TRBJ1-4; 7 bases are a match to TRBD1. The trim removed 0 bases at V and 8 bases at J, leaving 9 bases unmatched. This CDR3 contains 16 residues. Germline CDR1 and CDR2: LGHNA and YNFKEQ. CDR3 DNA: TGTGCCAGCAGCCAAGATTACAGGGGAGAATGGGAAAAACTGTTTTTT. Translating gives CASSQDYRGEWEKLFF.

This sequence joins TRBV5-6 and TRBJ2-3, with 14 bases that match TRBD2. V was clipped by 0 bases and J by 9 bases; unmatched bases: 9. In germline, CDR1 is SGHDT, CDR2 YYEEEE. The CDR3 is made up of 17 amino acids. The CDR3 loop is CASSLVRIGTSGGTQYF. For the CDR3, the DNA is TGTGCCAGCAGCTTGGTTAGAATTGGGACTAGCGGGGGAACGCAGTATTTT.

The rearrangement uses TRBV9 and TRBJ2-4; possibly TRBD1 for D (6 bases). Germline V lookup: CDR1 SGDLS, CDR2 YYNGEE. V lost 3 bases and J 7 bases, leaving 8 bases between the germline ends. The CDR3 runs 12 residues. The CDR3 nucleotides read TGTGCCAGCAGCGATCAGGGGAACATTCAGTACTTC. Its protein is CASSDQGNIQYF.

The rearrangement uses TRBV14 and TRBJ2-7, with D perhaps TRBD1 (6 bases). V was clipped by 4 bases and J by 3 bases, with 13 bases between them. This CDR3 is built from 14 residues. Germline CDR1 SGHDN, CDR2 FVKESK. CDR3 nucleotides: TGTGCCAGCAGCCGTACGGGACACGGCTACGAGCAGTACTTC. Protein sequence: CASSRTGHGYEQYF.

The chain employs TRBV25-1 and TRBJ2-5; maybe TRBD1 (5 bases). CDR1 and CDR2 (germline): MGHDK, SYGVNS. The CDR3 is made up of 12 amino acids. V was clipped by 7 bases and J by 5 bases, with 11 bases between them. The CDR3 sequence: CASKGRVETQYF. In DNA form, the CDR3 reads TGTGCCAGCAAAGGCAGGGTGGAGACCCAGTACTTC.

The chain uses TRBV7-3 and TRBJ2-1; D unresolved. The CDR3 totals 13 residues. Germline assignment: CDR1 SGHTA and CDR2 FQGTGA. Trimming left V 3 bases short and J 4 bases short, with 7 bases between. CDR3 sequence: CASSFDSYNEQFF. The CDR3 region has the DNA TGTGCCAGCAGCTTCGACTCTTACAATGAGCAGTTCTTC.

This clone was seen a single time. V usage is TRBV19 and J usage is TRBJ2-1; TRBD1 is a possible D gene (5 bases). Trimming shortened V by 2 bases and J by 2 bases, and 16 bases separated the two germline ends. This CDR3 is 17 amino acids long. The germline CDR1 and CDR2 sequences are LNHDA and SQIVND (reference sequence). Written as DNA, the CDR3 is TGTGCCAGTAGTATAATCAGGGAATCGATCACCTACAATGAGCAGTTCTTC. It codes for CASSIIRESITYNEQFF.